The rows below give T cell receptor beta chains drawn from one sample of a study of T cell responses to AZD1222 COVID-19 vaccine. The assay was immunoSEQ multiplex PCR, and TCRdb's table has in-frame clones only and misses some. This repertoire shows about 92,000 clones, roughly 90% found once; its top ten account for approximately 21%. Sequenced here: peripheral blood, sampled on day 0 of AZD1222 vaccination. The receptors were sampled from an adult in good health. Both conserved end residues are part of each CDR3. A D gene is named only where the DNA matches it firmly. Part of the rows lack a size; the others show once, few, many or a class for expanded clones.

d_call	v_call	clone_size	j_call	cdr3_length	cdr3_nt	cdr3_aa
.	TRBV7-2	.	TRBJ1-5	14	TGTGCCAGCAGCCGTGCCAGCGCCGGTGCGCCCCAGCATTTT	CASSRASAGAPQHF
.	TRBV11-1	.	TRBJ1-3	15	TGTGCCAGCAGCTATAGCAGGAAGGATGGAAACACCATATATTTT	CASSYSRKDGNTIYF
TRBD2	TRBV11-2	.	TRBJ2-3	16	TGTGCCAGCAGCTCCGCTAGCGGGGGAAAATCAGATACGCAGTATTTT	CASSSASGGKSDTQYF
TRBD1	TRBV9	.	TRBJ1-1	16	TGTGCCAGCAGCGTAGAAGGAGGACAGGGAAACACTGAAGCTTTCTTT	CASSVEGGQGNTEAFF
.	TRBV3-1/TRBV3-2	.	TRBJ1-2	12	TGTGCCAGCAGCCCCGGCCCTACTCCTAACTATTTC	CASSPGPTPNYF
.	TRBV5-1	once	TRBJ1-1	15	TGCGCCAGCAGCATTGACGGACAGACGAACACTGAAGCTTTCTTT	CASSIDGQTNTEAFF
.	TRBV19	.	TRBJ1-4	16	TGTGCCAGTAGTATAGAGAGGACCCTAGGCGATGAAAAACTGTTTTTT	CASSIERTLGDEKLFF
TRBD1	TRBV4-3	once	TRBJ1-2	15	TGCGCCAGCAGCCAAGCGGCAGGGGGCAGCTATGGCTACACCTTC	CASSQAAGGSYGYTF
.	TRBV27	few	TRBJ2-3	16	TGTGCCAGCAGTTTGTGGAGCGGGTCGATAGCAGATACGCAGTATTTT	CASSLWSGSIADTQYF
.	TRBV18	.	TRBJ1-2	15	TGTGCCAGCTCACCCGACAGGTCAGCTAACTATGGCTACACCTTC	CASSPDRSANYGYTF
.	TRBV5-1	few	TRBJ2-2	17	TGCGCCAGCAGCTTGGATGGTGTACAGGGGAACACCGGGGAGCTGTTTTTT	CASSLDGVQGNTGELFF
.	TRBV5-1	.	TRBJ1-6	15	TGCGCCAGCACGCAACAGGGTATTGGCAATTCACCCCTCCACTTT	CASTQQGIGNSPLHF
.	TRBV7-2	.	TRBJ2-3	17	TGTGCCAGCAGCTTACCTGCAGGGGGGGAATTCACAGATACGCAGTATTTT	CASSLPAGGEFTDTQYF
.	TRBV5-4	once	TRBJ1-4	15	TGTGCCAGCAGCTTGGCGGTCGGAACTAATGAAAAACTGTTTTTT	CASSLAVGTNEKLFF
TRBD1	TRBV27	.	TRBJ1-2	15	TGTGCCAGCAGTCTTACCGGGACAGCTTTCTATGGCTACACCTTC	CASSLTGTAFYGYTF
TRBD2	TRBV9	.	TRBJ2-5	17	TGTGCCAGCAGCGTAGTAGCTAGCGGGGGGGCTCGAGAGACCCAGTACTTC	CASSVVASGGARETQYF
.	TRBV6-5	.	TRBJ2-5	13	TGTGCCAGCACCATCCCCGGTCGGGAGACCCAGTACTTC	CASTIPGRETQYF
.	TRBV18	.	TRBJ1-3	16	TGTGCCAGCTCACCTCGTGCTAGGAATTCGCGGAACACCATATATTTT	CASSPRARNSRNTIYF